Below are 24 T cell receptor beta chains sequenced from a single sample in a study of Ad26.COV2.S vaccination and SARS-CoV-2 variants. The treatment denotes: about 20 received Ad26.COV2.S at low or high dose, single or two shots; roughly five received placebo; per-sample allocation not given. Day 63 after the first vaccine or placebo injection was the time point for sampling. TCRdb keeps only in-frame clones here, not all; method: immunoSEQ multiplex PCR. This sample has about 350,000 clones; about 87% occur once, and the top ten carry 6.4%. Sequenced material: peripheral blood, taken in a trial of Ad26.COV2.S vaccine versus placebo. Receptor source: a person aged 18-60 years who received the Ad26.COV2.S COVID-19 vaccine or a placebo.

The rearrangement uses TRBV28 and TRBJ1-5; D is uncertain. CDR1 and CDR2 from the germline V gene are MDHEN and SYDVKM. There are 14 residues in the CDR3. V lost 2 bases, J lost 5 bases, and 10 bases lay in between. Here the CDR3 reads CASSLRSRDQPQHF. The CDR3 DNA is TGTGCCAGCAGTTTAAGATCCCGAGATCAGCCCCAGCATTTT.

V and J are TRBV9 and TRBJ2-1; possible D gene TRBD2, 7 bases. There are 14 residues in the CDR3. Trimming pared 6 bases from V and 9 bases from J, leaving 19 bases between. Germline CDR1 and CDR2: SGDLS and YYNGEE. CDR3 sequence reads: CASTRTGGDGEQFF. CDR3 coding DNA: TGTGCCAGCACCCGAACGGGGGGCGATGGTGAGCAGTTCTTC.

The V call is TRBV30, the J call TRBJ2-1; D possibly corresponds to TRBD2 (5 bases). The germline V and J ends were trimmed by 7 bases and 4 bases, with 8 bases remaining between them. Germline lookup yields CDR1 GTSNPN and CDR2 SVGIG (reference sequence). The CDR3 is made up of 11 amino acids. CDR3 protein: CALGSYNEQFF. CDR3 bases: TGTGCCTTAGGGAGTTACAATGAGCAGTTCTTC.

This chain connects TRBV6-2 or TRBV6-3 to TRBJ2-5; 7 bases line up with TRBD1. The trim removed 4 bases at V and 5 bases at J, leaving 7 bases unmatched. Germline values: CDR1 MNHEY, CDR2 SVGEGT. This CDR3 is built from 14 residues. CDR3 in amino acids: CASSSQGQRETQYF. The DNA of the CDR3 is TGTGCCAGCAGTTCCCAGGGACAGCGGGAGACCCAGTACTTC.

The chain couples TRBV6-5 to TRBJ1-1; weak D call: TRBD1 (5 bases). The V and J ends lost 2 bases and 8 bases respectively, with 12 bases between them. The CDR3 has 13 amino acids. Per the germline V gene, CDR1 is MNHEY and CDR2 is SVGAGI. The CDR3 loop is CASSYLEKGEAFF. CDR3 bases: TGTGCCAGCAGTTACCTTGAGAAGGGGGAAGCTTTCTTT.

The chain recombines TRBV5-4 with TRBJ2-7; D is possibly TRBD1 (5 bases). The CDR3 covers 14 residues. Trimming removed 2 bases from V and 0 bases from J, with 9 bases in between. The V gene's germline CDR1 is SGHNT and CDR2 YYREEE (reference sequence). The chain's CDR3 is CASSFQQASYEQYF. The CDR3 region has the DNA TGTGCCAGCAGCTTCCAACAGGCCTCCTACGAGCAGTACTTC.

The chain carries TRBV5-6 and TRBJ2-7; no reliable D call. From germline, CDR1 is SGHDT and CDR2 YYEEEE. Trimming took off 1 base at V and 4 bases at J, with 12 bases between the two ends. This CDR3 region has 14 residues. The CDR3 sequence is CASSLLYGAYEQYF. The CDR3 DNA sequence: TGTGCCAGCAGCTTGTTATACGGAGCTTACGAGCAGTACTTC.

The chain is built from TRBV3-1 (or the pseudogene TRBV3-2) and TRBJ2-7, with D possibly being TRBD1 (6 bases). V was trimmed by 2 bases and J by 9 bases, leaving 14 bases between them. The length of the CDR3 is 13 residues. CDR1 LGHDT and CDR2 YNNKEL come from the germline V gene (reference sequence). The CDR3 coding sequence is TGTGCCAGCAGCCAAATGACAGGTCTGGGGCAGTACTTC. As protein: CASSQMTGLGQYF.

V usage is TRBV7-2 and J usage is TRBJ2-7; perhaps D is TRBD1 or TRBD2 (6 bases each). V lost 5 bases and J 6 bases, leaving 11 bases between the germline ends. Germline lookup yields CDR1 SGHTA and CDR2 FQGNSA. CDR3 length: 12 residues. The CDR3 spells CASSGGQVEQYF. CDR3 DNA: TGTGCCAGCAGCGGGGGGCAGGTCGAGCAGTACTTC.

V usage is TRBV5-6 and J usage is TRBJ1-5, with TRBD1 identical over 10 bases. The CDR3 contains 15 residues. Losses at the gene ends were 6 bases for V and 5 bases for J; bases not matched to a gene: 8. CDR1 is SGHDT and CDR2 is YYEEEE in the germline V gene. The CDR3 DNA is TGTGCCAGCACTTTATCCGGGACAGGGGATCAGCCCCAGCATTTT. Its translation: CASTLSGTGDQPQHF.

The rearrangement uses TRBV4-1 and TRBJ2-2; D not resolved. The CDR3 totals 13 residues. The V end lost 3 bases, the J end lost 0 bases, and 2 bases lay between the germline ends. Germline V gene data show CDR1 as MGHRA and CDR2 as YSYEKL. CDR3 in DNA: TGCGCCAGCAGCCACCCGAACACCGGGGAGCTGTTTTTT. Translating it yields CASSHPNTGELFF.

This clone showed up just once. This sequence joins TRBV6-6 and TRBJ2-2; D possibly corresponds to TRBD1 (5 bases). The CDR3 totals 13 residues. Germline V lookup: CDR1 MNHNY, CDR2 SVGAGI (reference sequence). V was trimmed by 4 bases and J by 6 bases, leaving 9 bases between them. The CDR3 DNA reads TGTGCCAGCAGTTTCCAGGGTGCCGGGGAGCTGTTTTTT. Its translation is CASSFQGAGELFF.

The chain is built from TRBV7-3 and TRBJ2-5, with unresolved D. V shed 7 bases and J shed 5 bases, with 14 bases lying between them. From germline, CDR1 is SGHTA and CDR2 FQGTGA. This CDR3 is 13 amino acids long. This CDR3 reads CASNRTPRETQYF. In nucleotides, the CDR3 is TGTGCCAGCAACCGAACGCCCCGGGAGACCCAGTACTTC.

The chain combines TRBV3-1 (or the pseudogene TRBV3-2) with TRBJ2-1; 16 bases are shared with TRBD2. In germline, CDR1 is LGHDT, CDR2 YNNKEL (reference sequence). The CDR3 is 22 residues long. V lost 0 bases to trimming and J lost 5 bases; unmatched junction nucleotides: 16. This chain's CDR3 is CASSQELRGLAGGHVLDNEQFF. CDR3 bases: TGTGCCAGCAGCCAAGAACTGAGGGGACTAGCGGGAGGGCACGTCTTGGACAATGAGCAGTTCTTC.

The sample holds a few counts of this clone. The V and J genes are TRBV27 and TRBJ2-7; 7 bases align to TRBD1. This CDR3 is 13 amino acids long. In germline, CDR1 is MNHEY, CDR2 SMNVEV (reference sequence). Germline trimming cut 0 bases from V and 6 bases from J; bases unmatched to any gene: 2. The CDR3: CASSLSTGAEQYF. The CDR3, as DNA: TGTGCCAGCAGTTTATCTACAGGGGCCGAGCAGTACTTC.

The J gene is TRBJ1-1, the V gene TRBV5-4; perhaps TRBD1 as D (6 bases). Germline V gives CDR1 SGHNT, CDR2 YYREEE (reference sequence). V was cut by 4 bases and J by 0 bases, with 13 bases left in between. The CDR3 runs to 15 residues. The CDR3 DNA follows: TGTGCCAGCAGCCTCGGGACACCTCTGAACACTGAAGCTTTCTTT. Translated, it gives CASSLGTPLNTEAFF.

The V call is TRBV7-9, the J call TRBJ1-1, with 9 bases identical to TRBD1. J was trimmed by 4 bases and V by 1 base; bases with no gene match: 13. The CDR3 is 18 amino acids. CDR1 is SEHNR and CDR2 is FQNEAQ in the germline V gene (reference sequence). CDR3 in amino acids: CASSLGEGGTGMSTEAFF. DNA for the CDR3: TGTGCCAGCAGCTTAGGAGAAGGTGGGACAGGGATGAGCACTGAAGCTTTCTTT.

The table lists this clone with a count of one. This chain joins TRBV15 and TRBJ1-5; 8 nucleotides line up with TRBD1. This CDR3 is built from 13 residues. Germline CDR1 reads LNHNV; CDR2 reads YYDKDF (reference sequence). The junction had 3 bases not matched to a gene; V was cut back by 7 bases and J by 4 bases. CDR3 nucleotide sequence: TGTGCCACCAATCGGGACAGGAATCAGCCCCAGCATTTT. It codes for CATNRDRNQPQHF.

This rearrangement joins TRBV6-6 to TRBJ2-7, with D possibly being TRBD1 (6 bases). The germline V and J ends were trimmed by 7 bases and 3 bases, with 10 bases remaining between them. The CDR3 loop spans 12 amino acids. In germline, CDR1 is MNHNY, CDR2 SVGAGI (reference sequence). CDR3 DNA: TGTGCCAGCACCCAGGGGTACTACGAGCAGTACTTC. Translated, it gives CASTQGYYEQYF.

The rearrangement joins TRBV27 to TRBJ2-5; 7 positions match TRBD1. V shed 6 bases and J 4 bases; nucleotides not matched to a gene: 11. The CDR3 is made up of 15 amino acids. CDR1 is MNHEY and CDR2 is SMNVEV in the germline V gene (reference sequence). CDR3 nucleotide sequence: TGTGCCAGCAGCAAGGAGCTGGGACAGTTAGAGACCCAGTACTTC. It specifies CASSKELGQLETQYF.

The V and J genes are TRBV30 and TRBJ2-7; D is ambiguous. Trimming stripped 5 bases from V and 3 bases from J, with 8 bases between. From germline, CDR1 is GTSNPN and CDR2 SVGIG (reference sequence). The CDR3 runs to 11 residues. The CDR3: CAWAQSYEQYF. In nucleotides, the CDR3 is TGTGCCTGGGCCCAGAGCTACGAGCAGTACTTC. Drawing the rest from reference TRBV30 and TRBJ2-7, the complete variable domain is SQTIHQWPATLVQPVGSPLSLECTVEGTSNPNLYWYRQAAGRGLQLLFYSVGIGQISSEVPQNLSASRPQDRQFILSSKKLLLSDSGFYLCAWAQSYEQYFGPGTRLTVT.

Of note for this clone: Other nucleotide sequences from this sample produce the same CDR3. The CDR3 DNA reads as TGCGCCAGCAGCTTGGTGTTAGCGGGAGCGTACGAGCAGTACTTC. Translation gives CASSLVLAGAYEQYF. This sequence joins TRBV5-1 and TRBJ2-7; TRBD2 matches 9 bases. After removal of 0 bases from V and 4 bases from J, the junction contained 5 bases not matched to a gene. Germline V CDR1 and CDR2: SGHRS, YFSETQ. This CDR3 is built from 15 residues. The full variable domain, rest sourced from reference TRBV5-1 and TRBJ2-7, is KAGVTQTPRYLIKTRGQQVTLSCSPISGHRSVSWYQQTPGQGLQFLFEYFSETQRNKGNFPGRFSGRQFSNSRSEMNVSTLELGDSALYLCASSLVLAGAYEQYFGPGTRLTVT.

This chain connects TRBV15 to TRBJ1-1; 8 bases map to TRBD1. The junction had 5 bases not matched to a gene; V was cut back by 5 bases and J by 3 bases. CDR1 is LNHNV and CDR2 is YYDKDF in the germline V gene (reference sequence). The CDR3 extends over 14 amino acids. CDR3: CATSGRTGYTEAFF. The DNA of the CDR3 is TGTGCCACCAGCGGACGGACAGGGTACACTGAAGCTTTCTTT.

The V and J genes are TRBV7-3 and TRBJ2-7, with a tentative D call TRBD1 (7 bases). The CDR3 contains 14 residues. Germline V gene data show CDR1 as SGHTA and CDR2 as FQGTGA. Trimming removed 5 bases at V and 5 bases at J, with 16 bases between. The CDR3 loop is CASSPQGDSNEQYF. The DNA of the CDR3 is TGTGCCAGCAGCCCCCAGGGGGACTCAAACGAGCAGTACTTC.